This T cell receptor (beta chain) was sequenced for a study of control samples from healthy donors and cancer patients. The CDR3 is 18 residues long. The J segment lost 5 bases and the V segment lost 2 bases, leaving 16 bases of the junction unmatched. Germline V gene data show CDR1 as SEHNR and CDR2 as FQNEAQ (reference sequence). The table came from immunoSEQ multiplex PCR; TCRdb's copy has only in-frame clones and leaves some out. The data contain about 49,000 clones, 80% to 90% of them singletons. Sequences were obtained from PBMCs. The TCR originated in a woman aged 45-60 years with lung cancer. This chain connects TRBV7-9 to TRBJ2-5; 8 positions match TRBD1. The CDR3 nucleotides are TGTGCCAGCAGCTTACCCCGGACAGGGAGGCCTCGGGTGGAGACCCAGTACTTC. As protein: CASSLPRTGRPRVETQYF.